This T cell receptor beta chain derives from a study of blood T cell repertoires in COVID-19. Across the whole study: Both acute and convalescent COVID-19 samples were obtained from the United States, Italy and Spain. The cDNA or gDNA used as material had been derived from T cells, B-cell-depleted T cells, or PBMCs.

The authors' processing: From reference gene primer amplification, estimates of nucleated cell counts were derived. The data were produced by immunoSEQ multiplex PCR, yet TCRdb's version contains in-frame clones alone and is incomplete. V, J and clone size are those of that table, while D and trimming were read from the DNA. This sample has roughly 53,000 clones; around 83% occur once, and the top ten carry over 4.5%. In germline, CDR1 is MDHEN, CDR2 SYDVKM. J was trimmed by 7 bases and V by 8 bases; bases with no gene match: 20. There are 17 residues in the CDR3. The sample taken for sequencing was peripheral blood. This chain connects TRBV28 to TRBJ1-5; TRBD1 aligns across 7 bases. The TCR sequence derives from a man in his forties or fifties with active COVID-19. The CDR3 coding sequence is TGTGCCAGCCCTCCCCGAGGACACAGGGGTAGTGGCCAGCCCCAGCATTTT. Translating it yields CASPPRGHRGSGQPQHF.